This TCR beta chain was recorded in a study of cytomegalovirus exposure and HLA in healthy donors. The PCR ran on 60 Vbeta and 13 Jbeta primers. TCRdb's table, derived via immunoSEQ multiplex PCR, lists solely in-frame clones and lacks some. The sample records 87,000 or so clones, about four fifths being singletons. The sample holds a few counts of this clone. CDR3 length equals 15 residues. Germline CDR1 and CDR2: SGHTA and FQGNSA. This chain connects TRBV7-2 to TRBJ2-3; 12 positions agree with TRBD2. The TCR sequence derives from a woman in her forties in good health and CMV-seronegative. Sequenced input: PBMCs. In nucleotides, the CDR3 is TGTGCAAGCCAGTGGACTAGCGGGGTAGGGGATACGCAGTATTTT. This codes for CASQWTSGVGDTQYF.